One sample yielded the 9 T cell receptor beta chains listed below, sequenced in a study of blood T cell repertoires in COVID-19. Profiling relied on immunoSEQ multiplex PCR, and the TCRdb table lists in-frame clones only, not all of them. The sample records 150,000 to 200,000 clones, more than 65% being singletons. The sequenced material came from PBMCs or T cells enriched from blood (not recorded which). All receptors derive from a man in his fifties or sixties who had recovered from COVID-19.

The V gene is TRBV5-4, the J gene TRBJ1-1; tentative D call: TRBD1 (6 bases). The length of the CDR3 is 14 residues. The germline V gene has CDR1 SGHNT and CDR2 YYREEE (reference sequence). The V end lost 4 bases, the J end lost 4 bases, and 14 bases lay between the germline ends. The DNA for the CDR3 is TGTGCCAGCAGCCCTACAGGGACCCCCACTGAAGCTTTCTTT. Translating it yields CASSPTGTPTEAFF.

The chain joins TRBV5-1 to TRBJ1-5, with 7 bases that match TRBD1. The CDR3 runs to 14 residues. Unmatched junction bases numbered 1, after V lost 0 bases and J lost 4 bases. Germline V gene sequence: CDR1 SGHRS, CDR2 YFSETQ. The CDR3 spells CASSLEGQNQPQHF. CDR3 coding DNA: TGCGCCAGCAGCTTGGAGGGACAGAATCAGCCCCAGCATTTT.

This clone was observed a handful of times. The V call is TRBV27, the J call TRBJ2-2; possible D gene TRBD2, 5 bases. The CDR3 runs to 18 residues. Trimming took off 0 bases at V and 0 bases at J, with 14 bases between the two ends. Germline loops: CDR1 MNHEY, CDR2 SMNVEV (reference sequence). CDR3 sequence reads: CASSLSILGAANTGELFF. The DNA for the CDR3 is TGTGCCAGCAGTTTATCGATCCTGGGAGCGGCGAACACCGGGGAGCTGTTTTTT.

The chain is built from TRBV7-3 and TRBJ2-7, with 13 bases matching TRBD2. CDR1 and CDR2 from the germline V gene are SGHTA and FQGTGA. Germline trimming cut 4 bases from V and 7 bases from J; bases unmatched to any gene: 7. The CDR3 runs 15 residues. Written as DNA, the CDR3 is TGTGCCAGCAGCTCTGGACTAGCGGGAGCGAGGGAGCAGTACTTC. As protein: CASSSGLAGAREQYF.

The chain is built from TRBV7-6 and TRBJ2-5; 13 bases fit TRBD2. CDR1 is SGHVS, CDR2 FNYEAQ, per germline. J lost 3 bases, V lost 2 bases, and 15 bases had no gene match. This CDR3 is built from 20 residues. The CDR3 DNA is TGTGCCAGCAGCTTAAGCCGGGGACTAGCGGGGCGAAACCACAAAGAGACCCAGTACTTC. This sequence encodes CASSLSRGLAGRNHKETQYF.

The chain joins TRBV28 to TRBJ2-7, with 11 bases fitting TRBD2. The germline gives CDR1 MDHEN, CDR2 SYDVKM. The junction had 6 bases not matched to a gene; V was cut back by 6 bases and J by 2 bases. The CDR3 is made up of 15 amino acids. The CDR3 loop is CASSQTSGSAYEQYF. In DNA form, the CDR3 reads TGTGCCAGCAGCCAAACTAGCGGGAGTGCCTACGAGCAGTACTTC.

This clone appeared once. J is TRBJ1-5 and V is TRBV29-1; D gene uncertain. CDR1 is SQVTM, CDR2 ANQGSEA, per germline. The CDR3 has 16 amino acids. V lost 1 base to trimming and J lost 0 bases, with 13 bases between them. CDR3 nucleotides: TGCAGCGTTGAAGTCTTATATCCTTATAGCAATCAGCCCCAGCATTTT. Translated, it gives CSVEVLYPYSNQPQHF.

This chain uses TRBV24-1 with TRBJ2-1; 10 bases line up with TRBD2. Germline V gene sequence: CDR1 KGHDR, CDR2 SFDVKD. V was clipped by 3 bases and J by 3 bases; unmatched bases: 4. The CDR3 runs to 16 residues. The CDR3 here is CATSDPGLADYNEQFF. The CDR3 DNA follows: TGTGCCACCAGTGATCCTGGACTAGCGGACTACAATGAGCAGTTCTTC.

In its sample, this clone was seen once. J is TRBJ2-1 and V is TRBV9, with D hard to call. This CDR3 is 17 amino acids long. The germline V gene has CDR1 SGDLS and CDR2 YYNGEE. V gave up 2 bases and J gave up 0 bases, with 15 bases separating them. CDR3 sequence reads: CASSVGEFLSSYNEQFF. The CDR3 DNA follows: TGTGCCAGCAGCGTGGGCGAGTTCTTAAGCTCCTACAATGAGCAGTTCTTC.